This T cell receptor (beta chain) was sequenced during a study of cytomegalovirus exposure and HLA in healthy donors. This CDR3 contains 17 residues. CDR1 SGDLS and CDR2 YYNGEE come from the germline V gene. Trimming removed 3 bases from V and 4 bases from J; junction bases left unmatched: 11. The PCR used 60 Vbeta and 13 Jbeta primers. The data were produced by immunoSEQ multiplex PCR, yet TCRdb's version contains in-frame clones alone and is incomplete. The repertoire holds about 140,000 clones, with about 74% as singletons. The sequencing sample was made of PBMCs. This sequence originates from a man under 40 in good health and CMV-seronegative. The rearrangement joins TRBV9 to TRBJ2-3; 10 bases are a match to TRBD2. CDR3 in amino acids: CASSEMPSGSISDTQYF. CDR3 coding DNA: TGTGCCAGCAGCGAGATGCCTAGCGGGAGTATCTCAGATACGCAGTATTTT.